This T cell receptor (beta chain) originates from a study of OX40 agonist ivuxolimab in advanced cancers. Study-wide context: The costimulatory receptor OX40 (CD134) was targeted by ivuxolimab, a fully human IgG2 agonistic monoclonal antibody. Intravenous ivuxolimab was administered to patients every 2 weeks at six dose levels: 0.01, 0.1, 0.3, 1.5, 3 and 10 mg/kg. The monotherapy dose-escalation portion (N of about 57 patients) of the phase I ivuxolimab trial is reported in the paper. Partial responses were achieved by three dose-escalation patients, of whom one had hepatocellular carcinoma and two had cutaneous melanoma. In the dose-escalation cohort, 82.7% of patients were male, and the mean age was roughly 60 years with a range of roughly 20 to 80. Of the roughly 54 patients in dose escalation, 19 had hepatocellular carcinoma, around 15 had melanoma, 9 had renal cell carcinoma and 9 had head and neck cancer. The point of sequencing TCRbeta in the periphery was to test whether ivuxolimab changed TCR sequence diversity and drove clonal T-cell expansion. Prior anti-PD-1, anti-PD-L1 or anti-CTLA-4 therapy was permitted, and less than 45% of dose-escalation patients had received checkpoint inhibitors. The investigation overall reported the following: In the 0.1-3.0 mg/kg groups, partial responders had among the lowest normalized peripheral clonal expansion, particularly in CD8+ T cells. At doses of 0.1 to 3.0 mg/kg, clonal expansion of both CD4+ and CD8+ blood T cells was observed from baseline to week 6. Low levels of normalized T-cell clonal expansion were also seen in some nonresponding patients. The antigen specificity of the peripheral T cells that underwent clonal expansion was not determined. After ivuxolimab, expanded clones were on average more numerous among CD8+ T cells than among CD4+ T cells.

Genomic DNA was extracted from sorted cells for sequencing of the TCRbeta CDR3 region. The immunoSEQ Assay was used for sequencing of TCRbeta CDR3 regions. Imported from immuneACCESS, the table was reduced by TCRdb to in-frame sequences with V and J called. These copies leave out some clones; in studies compared against another copy, an unresolved V gene accounts for under half, and the cause of the remainder is not known. Across this sample there are some 16,000 clones, with 75% to 85% seen only once. The biggest ten clones account for under 15% of the sample. V is cut by 2 bases and J by 7 bases, and the space between the germline ends is 12 bases. From the cysteine through the phenylalanine, the CDR3 covers 15 amino acids. Only the CDR3 DNA is retained, 45 bases long and in frame from the first base. CDR1 MNHNS and CDR2 SASEGT are derived from the germline V gene. Turning to this clone: Its specific antigen is unknown. No base-level quality is on record; no much larger clone is a single base apart.

The trial excluded patients who had a history of autoimmune disease or were on systemic immunosuppression. Peripheral blood for TCR sequencing was collected from all dose cohorts at baseline, on cycle 4 day 1, and on cycle 7 day 1. The samples were taken from a phase I, first-in-human, multicenter, open-label dose-escalation trial of ivuxolimab. Adults with locally advanced or metastatic melanoma, renal cell carcinoma, hepatocellular carcinoma or head and neck squamous cell carcinoma were enrolled in the trial. Before TCR sequencing, CD4+ T cells and CD8+ T cells from peripheral blood were sorted into separate populations.

This receptor was identified in an adult with an advanced solid tumor such as melanoma, head and neck, liver or kidney cancer. Sequencing used CD4+ or CD8+ T cells sorted from blood, obtained in a trial of the OX40 agonist ivuxolimab. The V and J segments used are TRBV6-1 and TRBJ1-6; tentative D gene TRBD1, with 5 bases matching. The CDR3 amino acid sequence is: CASSENPGVNSPLHF. In nucleotides, the sequence is TGTGCCAGCAGTGAAAACCCGGGGGTAAATTCACCCCTCCACTTT.